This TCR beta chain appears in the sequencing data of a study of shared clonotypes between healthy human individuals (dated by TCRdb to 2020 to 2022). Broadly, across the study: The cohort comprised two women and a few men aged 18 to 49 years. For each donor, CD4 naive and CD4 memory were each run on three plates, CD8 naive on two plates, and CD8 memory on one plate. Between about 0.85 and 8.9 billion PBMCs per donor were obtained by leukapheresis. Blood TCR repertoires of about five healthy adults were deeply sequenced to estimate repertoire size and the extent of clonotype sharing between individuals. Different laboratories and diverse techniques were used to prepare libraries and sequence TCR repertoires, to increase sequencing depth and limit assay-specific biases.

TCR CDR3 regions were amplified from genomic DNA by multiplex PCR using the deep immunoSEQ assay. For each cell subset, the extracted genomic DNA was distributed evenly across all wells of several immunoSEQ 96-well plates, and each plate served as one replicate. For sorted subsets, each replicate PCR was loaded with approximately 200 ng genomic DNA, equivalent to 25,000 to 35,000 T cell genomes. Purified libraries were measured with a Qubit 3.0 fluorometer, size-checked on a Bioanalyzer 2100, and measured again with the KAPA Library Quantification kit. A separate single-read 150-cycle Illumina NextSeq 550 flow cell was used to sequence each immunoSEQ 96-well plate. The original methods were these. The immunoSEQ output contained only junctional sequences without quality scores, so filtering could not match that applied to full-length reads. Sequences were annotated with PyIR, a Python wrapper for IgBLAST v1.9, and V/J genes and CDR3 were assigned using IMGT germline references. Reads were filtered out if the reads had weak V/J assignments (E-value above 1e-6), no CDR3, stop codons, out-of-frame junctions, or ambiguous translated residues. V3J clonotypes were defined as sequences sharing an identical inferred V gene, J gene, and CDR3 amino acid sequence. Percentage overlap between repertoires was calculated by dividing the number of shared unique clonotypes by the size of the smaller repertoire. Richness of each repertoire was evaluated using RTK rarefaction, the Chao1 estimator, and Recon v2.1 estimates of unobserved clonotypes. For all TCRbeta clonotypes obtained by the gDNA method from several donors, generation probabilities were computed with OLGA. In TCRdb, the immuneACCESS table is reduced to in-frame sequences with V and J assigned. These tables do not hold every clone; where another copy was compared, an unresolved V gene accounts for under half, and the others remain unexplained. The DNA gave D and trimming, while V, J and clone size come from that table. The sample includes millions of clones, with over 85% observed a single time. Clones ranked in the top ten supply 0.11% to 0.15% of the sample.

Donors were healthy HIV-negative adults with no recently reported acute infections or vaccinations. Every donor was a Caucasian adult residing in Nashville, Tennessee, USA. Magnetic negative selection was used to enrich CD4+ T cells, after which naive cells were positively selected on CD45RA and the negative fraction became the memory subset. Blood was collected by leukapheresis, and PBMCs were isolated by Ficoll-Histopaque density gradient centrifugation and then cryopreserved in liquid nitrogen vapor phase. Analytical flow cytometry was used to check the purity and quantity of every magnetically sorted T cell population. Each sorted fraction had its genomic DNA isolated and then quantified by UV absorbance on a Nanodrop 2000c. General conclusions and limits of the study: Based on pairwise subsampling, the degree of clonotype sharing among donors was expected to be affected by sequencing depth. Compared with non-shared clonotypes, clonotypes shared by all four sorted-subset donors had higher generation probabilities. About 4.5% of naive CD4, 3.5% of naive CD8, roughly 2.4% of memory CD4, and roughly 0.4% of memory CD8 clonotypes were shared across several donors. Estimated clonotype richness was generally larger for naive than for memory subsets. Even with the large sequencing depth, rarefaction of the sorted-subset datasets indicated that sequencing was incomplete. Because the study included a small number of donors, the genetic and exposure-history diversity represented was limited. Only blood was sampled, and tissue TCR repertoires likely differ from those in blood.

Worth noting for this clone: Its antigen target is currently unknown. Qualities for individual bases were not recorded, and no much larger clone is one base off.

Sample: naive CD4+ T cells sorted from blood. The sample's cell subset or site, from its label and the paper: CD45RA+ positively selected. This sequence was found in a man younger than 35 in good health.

For the CDR3, the sequence is CASSLTVAAPSSNSPLHF. The sequenced DNA is TGTGCCAGCAGCTTAACGGTGGCGGCTCCCAGTAGTAATTCACCCCTCCACTTT. The chain links TRBV7-9 with TRBJ1-6, with no reliable assignment of the D segment. The CDR3, from cysteine to phenylalanine, totals 18 residues. The kept DNA is CDR3 alone, 54 bases in frame from the first base. V sheds 2 bases and J sheds 6 bases, leaving 20 bases between their ends. The germline V gene (reference sequence) yields SEHNR for CDR1 and FQNEAQ for CDR2.